One sample yielded the 12 T cell receptor beta chains listed below, sequenced in a study of immune characterization of retroperitoneal liposarcoma. TCRdb re-derived calls from the PCR reads in MiXCR, one entry per CDR3 protein. The table shows around 2,700 distinct CDR3 sequences, with more than 35% occurring only once. The specimen sequenced was tumor tissue. These receptors were taken from a male donor with retroperitoneal liposarcoma.

V usage is TRBV12-3 or TRBV12-4 and J usage is TRBJ2-5; D not resolved. The J call is doubtful: the DNA matches TRBJ2-7 better. The CDR3 is 12 residues long. CDR3: CASGPTAYEQYF. Here the CDR3 DNA reads TGTGCCAGCGGTCCGACCGCCTACGAGCAGTACTTC.

This chain links TRBV12-3 or TRBV12-4 with TRBJ2-3, with 12 bases aligning to TRBD2. The length of the CDR3 is 17 residues. Trimming cost V 5 bases and J 3 bases; bases outside gene matches: 9. As DNA, the CDR3 is TGTGCCAGCAGTCATTACCGACTAGCGGGAGCAACAGATACGCAGTATTTT. Residues: CASSHYRLAGATDTQYF.

This sequence joins TRBV30 and TRBJ1-1; no definite D call. Trimming left V 0 bases short and J 4 bases short, with 3 bases between. This CDR3 comprises 11 residues. Germline V gene sequence: CDR1 GTSNPN, CDR2 SVGIG (reference sequence). CDR3 coding DNA: TGTGCCTGGAGTGTTAGCACTGAAGCTTTCTTT. Translating it yields CAWSVSTEAFF.

V gene TRBV10-3 combines with J gene TRBJ2-5; D possibly corresponds to TRBD1 (6 bases). The CDR3 totals 15 residues. V lost 2 bases and J lost 1, with 11 bases in between. Germline CDR1 reads ENHRY; CDR2 reads SYGVKD. This CDR3 reads CAISEGQTIQETQYF. The CDR3 DNA is TGTGCCATCAGTGAGGGACAGACCATCCAAGAGACCCAGTACTTC.

The chain is built from TRBV3-1 and TRBJ2-5; 8 nucleotides line up with TRBD2. Matching the DNA end better, TRBJ2-7 makes the J call doubtful. Germline loops: CDR1 LGHDT, CDR2 YNNKEL (reference sequence). The CDR3 is 13 amino acids. CDR3 bases: TGTGCCAGCAGCTTAGCGGGATACTACGAGCAGTACTTC. Amino acids: CASSLAGYYEQYF.

There are a few counts of this clonotype. This sequence may be a read error, since a much larger clone differs from it by one base. V usage is TRBV27 and J usage is TRBJ2-1; the D is unclear. The germline V gene encodes CDR1 MNHEY and CDR2 SMNVEV (reference sequence). This CDR3 comprises 14 residues. The V end lost 7 bases, the J end lost 10 bases, and 20 bases lay between the germline ends. This CDR3 is CASTRRVGGYEQFF. The CDR3 bases are TGTGCCAGCACCCGACGGGTAGGTGGCTACGAGCAGTTCTTC.

The sample holds a few counts of this clonotype. V is TRBV6-9 and J is TRBJ2-5; 11 bases are a match to TRBD2. This CDR3 is built from 19 residues. Trimming at V came to 1 base and at J to 2 bases, leaving 12 bases not matched to a gene. Germline V gene data show CDR1 as MNHGY and CDR2 as SVAAGI. The CDR3 here is CASSYFVLAGGPGQETQYF. CDR3 nucleotides: TGTGCCAGCAGTTATTTTGTGTTAGCGGGAGGGCCGGGGCAAGAGACCCAGTACTTC.

The gene calls are TRBV12-3 or TRBV12-4 and TRBJ1-2; the D is unclear. This CDR3 is 12 amino acids long. Trimming took off 6 bases at V and 2 bases at J, with 7 bases between the two ends. The DNA for the CDR3 is TGTGCCAGCAGGGAGACGAACTATGGCTACACCTTC. Protein product: CASRETNYGYTF.

This clonotype was seen a handful of times. The V call is TRBV6-1, the J call TRBJ2-3; 12 positions match TRBD2. This CDR3 is 15 amino acids long. The V gene's germline CDR1 is MNHNS and CDR2 SASEGT. The junction had 9 bases not matched to a gene; V was cut back by 8 bases and J by 6 bases. CDR3 in amino acids: CASGEGLAGPDTQYF. The DNA for the CDR3 is TGTGCCAGCGGGGAGGGACTAGCGGGCCCCGATACGCAGTATTTT.

This clonotype was counted a single time. This sequence joins TRBV12-3 or TRBV12-4 and TRBJ2-5; D is perhaps TRBD1 (6 bases). The assigned J gene may be wrong: the sequence end matches TRBJ2-1 better. The CDR3 runs to 16 residues. CDR3 amino acids: CASSQSGVGYGNEQFF. The DNA for the CDR3 is TGTGCCAGCAGTCAGTCAGGGGTTGGCTACGGGAATGAGCAGTTCTTC.

This clonotype is medium-sized (0.01 to 0.1%) within its sample. The rearrangement links TRBV11-2 to TRBJ2-5; D may correspond to TRBD1 or TRBD2 (5 bases each). The DNA end is more similar to TRBJ2-7, so the J call may be wrong. This CDR3 has 14 amino acids. CDR1 and CDR2 from the germline V gene are SGHAT and FQNNGV. Here the CDR3 DNA reads TGTGCCAGCACCCTAGGGACGGCCTCCTACGAGCAGTACTTC. It encodes CASTLGTASYEQYF.

A word on this clonotype: This may stem from a read error, because a much larger clone lies one nucleotide away. This sequence joins TRBV6-5 and TRBJ1-1; weak D call: TRBD1 (5 bases). The CDR3 has 15 residues. CDR1 is MNHEY and CDR2 is SVGAGI in the germline V gene. The germline V and J ends were trimmed by 2 bases and 9 bases, with 19 bases remaining between them. CDR3 in DNA: TGTGCCAGCAGTTACATGCAGGGAAGCGGGACTAAAGCTTTCTTT. It encodes CASSYMQGSGTKAFF.